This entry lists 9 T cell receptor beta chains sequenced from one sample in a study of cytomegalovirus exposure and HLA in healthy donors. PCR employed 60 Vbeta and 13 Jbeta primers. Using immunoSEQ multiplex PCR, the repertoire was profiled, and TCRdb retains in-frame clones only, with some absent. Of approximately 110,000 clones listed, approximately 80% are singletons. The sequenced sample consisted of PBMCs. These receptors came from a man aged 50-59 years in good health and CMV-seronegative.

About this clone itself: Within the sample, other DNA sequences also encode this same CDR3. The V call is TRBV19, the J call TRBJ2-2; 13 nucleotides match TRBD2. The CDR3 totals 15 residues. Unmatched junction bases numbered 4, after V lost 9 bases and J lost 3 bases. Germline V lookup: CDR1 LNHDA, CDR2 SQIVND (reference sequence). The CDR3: CASTSGGGYTGELFF. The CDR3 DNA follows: TGTGCCAGCACTAGCGGGGGGGGATACACCGGGGAGCTGTTTTTT.

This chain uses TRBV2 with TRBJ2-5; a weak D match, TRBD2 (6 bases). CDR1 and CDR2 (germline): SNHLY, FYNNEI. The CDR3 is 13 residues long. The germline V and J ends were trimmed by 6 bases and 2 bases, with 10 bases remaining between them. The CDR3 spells CASRGRTQETQYF. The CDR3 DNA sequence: TGTGCCAGCAGGGGGAGGACTCAAGAGACCCAGTACTTC.

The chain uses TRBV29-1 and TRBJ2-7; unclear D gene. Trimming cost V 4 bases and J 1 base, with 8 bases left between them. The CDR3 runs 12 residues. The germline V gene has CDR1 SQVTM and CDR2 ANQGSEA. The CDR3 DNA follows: TGCAGCGTTGTATTGGAGTCCTACGAGCAGTACTTC. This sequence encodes CSVVLESYEQYF.

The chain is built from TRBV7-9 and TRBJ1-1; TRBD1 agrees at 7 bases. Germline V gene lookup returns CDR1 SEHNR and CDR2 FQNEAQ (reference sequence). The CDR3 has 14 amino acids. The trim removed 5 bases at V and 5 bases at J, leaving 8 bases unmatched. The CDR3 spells CASSNRQGETEAFF. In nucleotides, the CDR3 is TGTGCCAGCAGCAACAGACAGGGAGAAACTGAAGCTTTCTTT.

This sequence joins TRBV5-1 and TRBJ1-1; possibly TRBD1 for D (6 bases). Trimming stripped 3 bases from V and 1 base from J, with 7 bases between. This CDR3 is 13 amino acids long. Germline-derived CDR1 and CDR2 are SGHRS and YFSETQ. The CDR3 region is CASSSGANTEAFF. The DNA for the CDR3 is TGCGCCAGCAGCTCAGGGGCGAACACTGAAGCTTTCTTT.

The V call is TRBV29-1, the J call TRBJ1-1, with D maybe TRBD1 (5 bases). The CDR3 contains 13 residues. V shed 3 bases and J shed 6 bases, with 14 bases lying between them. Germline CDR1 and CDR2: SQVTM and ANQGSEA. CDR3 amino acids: CSVEGGVGSEAFF. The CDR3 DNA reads TGCAGCGTTGAGGGGGGAGTGGGCTCTGAAGCTTTCTTT.

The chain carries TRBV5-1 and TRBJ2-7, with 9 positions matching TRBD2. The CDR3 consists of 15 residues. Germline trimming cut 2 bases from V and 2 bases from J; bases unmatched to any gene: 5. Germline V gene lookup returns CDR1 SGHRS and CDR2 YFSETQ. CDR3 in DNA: TGCGCCAGCAGCTTCGAGCGGGGGGAAACCTACGAGCAGTACTTC. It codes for CASSFERGETYEQYF.

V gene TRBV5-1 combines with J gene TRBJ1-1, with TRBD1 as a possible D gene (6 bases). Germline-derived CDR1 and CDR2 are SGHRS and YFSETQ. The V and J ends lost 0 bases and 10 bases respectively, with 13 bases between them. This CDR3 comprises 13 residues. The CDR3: CASSLGQVGRAFF. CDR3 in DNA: TGCGCCAGCAGCTTGGGACAGGTTGGGCGAGCTTTCTTT.

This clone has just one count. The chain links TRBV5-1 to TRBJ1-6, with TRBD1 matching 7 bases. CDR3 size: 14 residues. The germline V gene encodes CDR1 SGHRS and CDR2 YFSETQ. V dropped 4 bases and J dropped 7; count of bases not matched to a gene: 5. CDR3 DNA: TGCGCCAGCAGCGTTGGGACAGCAAATTCACCCCTCCACTTT. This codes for CASSVGTANSPLHF.